Presented here are 24 T cell receptor beta chains from one specimen sequenced in a study of blood T cell repertoires in COVID-19. Assay used: immunoSEQ multiplex PCR; TCRdb lists only in-frame clones, some missing. The data hold about 300,000 clones, with 85% observed a single time. The source material was PBMCs or T cells enriched from blood (not recorded which). These receptor sequences come from a woman younger than 45 who had been exposed to COVID-19.

This chain's CDR3 is CASSLWQGRNNEKLFF. CDR3 DNA sequence: TGTGCCAGCAGCTTGTGGCAGGGTCGGAATAATGAAAAACTGTTTTTT. V and J are TRBV5-5 and TRBJ1-4; D possibly corresponds to TRBD1 (5 bases). Germline V gene lookup returns CDR1 SGHKS and CDR2 YYEKEE (reference sequence). The length of the CDR3 is 16 residues. The ends were cut back, 1 base at V and 4 bases at J, with 14 bases in the middle.

This sequence joins TRBV28 and TRBJ2-4; D is perhaps TRBD1 (6 bases). Germline loops: CDR1 MDHEN, CDR2 SYDVKM. CDR3 size: 13 residues. The V and J ends lost 6 bases and 7 bases respectively, with 13 bases between them. Written as DNA, the CDR3 is TGTGCCAGCAGGGAACAGGGATCTAACATTCAGTACTTC. The encoded protein is CASREQGSNIQYF.

The chain recombines TRBV28 with TRBJ2-5; possibly TRBD2 for D (5 bases). The CDR3 runs to 14 residues. V gave up 6 bases and J gave up 1 base, with 12 bases separating them. Germline assignment: CDR1 MDHEN and CDR2 SYDVKM. The CDR3: CASSPSRVQETQYF. The CDR3 bases are TGTGCCAGCAGCCCGTCGCGGGTCCAAGAGACCCAGTACTTC.

J is TRBJ1-2 and V is TRBV7-9; 7 bases fit TRBD1. CDR3 length equals 13 residues. The V and J ends lost 3 bases and 5 bases, in that order; junction bases with no gene match: 3. Looked up from germline, CDR1 is SEHNR and CDR2 is FQNEAQ (reference sequence). In nucleotides, the CDR3 is TGTGCCAGCAGCTTTGGGACAGATTATGGCTACACCTTC. Protein product: CASSFGTDYGYTF.

V usage is TRBV30 and J usage is TRBJ1-5; D call uncertain. CDR1 is GTSNPN and CDR2 is SVGIG in the germline V gene (reference sequence). The V gene lost 3 bases and the J gene lost 0 bases, with 9 bases spanning the gap. The CDR3 has 14 residues. CDR3 region: CAWRSVASNQPQHF. CDR3 sequence (DNA): TGTGCCTGGAGGAGCGTCGCTAGCAATCAGCCCCAGCATTTT.

This clone occurred once. The chain joins TRBV20-1 to TRBJ1-4; TRBD1 matches 7 bases. The germline V gene has CDR1 DFQATT and CDR2 SNEGSKA (reference sequence). The ends lost 6 bases at V and 10 bases at J; junction bases unmatched: 8. The CDR3 is 12 amino acids. CDR3 sequence: CSASGQVGKLFF. CDR3 DNA sequence: TGCAGTGCCAGTGGACAGGTGGGAAAACTGTTTTTT.

The chain couples TRBV27 to TRBJ1-5, with a possible D match to TRBD1 (6 bases). CDR1 and CDR2 (germline): MNHEY, SMNVEV (reference sequence). Trimming shortened V by 8 bases and J by 7 bases, and 15 bases separated the two germline ends. The CDR3 runs to 13 residues. The DNA of the CDR3 is TGTGCCAGCTTGGGCAGGGGCTACCAGCCCCAGCATTTT. It is translated as CASLGRGYQPQHF.

V and J are TRBV7-2 and TRBJ1-1; possibly TRBD1 for D (5 bases). The CDR3 spans 15 residues. Between the trimmed V and J ends, which lost 1 base and 5 bases, there was a span of 14 bases. Germline loops: CDR1 SGHTA, CDR2 FQGNSA. In nucleotides, the CDR3 is TGTGCCAGCAGCTTAGGGGGCGCAAGGGTTACTGAAGCTTTCTTT. As protein: CASSLGGARVTEAFF.

The rearrangement uses TRBV19 and TRBJ1-1, with TRBD1 as a possible D gene (5 bases). Germline CDR1 reads LNHDA; CDR2 reads SQIVND (reference sequence). This CDR3 region has 16 residues. The V gene lost 3 bases and the J gene lost 2 bases, with 16 bases spanning the gap. DNA of the CDR3: TGTGCCAGTAGTATTTGGGGCCCCCCGGATAACACTGAAGCTTTCTTT. It specifies CASSIWGPPDNTEAFF.

This chain connects TRBV28 to TRBJ1-2; D may be TRBD1 (5 bases). The V gene lost 4 bases and the J gene lost 4 bases, with 7 bases spanning the gap. This CDR3 has 12 residues. Germline V gene lookup returns CDR1 MDHEN and CDR2 SYDVKM. The CDR3 DNA sequence: TGTGCCAGCAGTTCAGGGATCTATGGCTACACCTTC. It translates to CASSSGIYGYTF.

The rearrangement joins TRBV7-2 to TRBJ1-3, with 7 bases that match TRBD1. CDR3 length: 16 residues. Trimming cost V 3 bases and J 0 bases; bases outside gene matches: 5. Germline assignment: CDR1 SGHTA and CDR2 FQGNSA. CDR3 nucleotides: TGTGCCAGCAGCTTGGGACAGATATCCTCTGGAAACACCATATATTTT. This gives the protein CASSLGQISSGNTIYF.

The chain uses TRBV19 and TRBJ2-5; D is unclear. Germline V gives CDR1 LNHDA, CDR2 SQIVND (reference sequence). The CDR3 is 14 amino acids. Between the trimmed V and J ends, which lost 1 base and 3 bases, there was a span of 9 bases. CDR3 amino acids: CASSIGLSKETQYF. As DNA, the CDR3 is TGTGCCAGTAGTATAGGACTCTCGAAAGAGACCCAGTACTTC.

The chain has TRBV19 and TRBJ1-1, with TRBD1 matching over 7 bases. V gave up 6 bases and J gave up 5 bases; unmatched junction bases: 9. The CDR3 runs to 14 residues. Per the germline V gene, CDR1 is LNHDA and CDR2 is SQIVND (reference sequence). CDR3 sequence: CASSGLTGRTEAFF. The CDR3 DNA is TGTGCCAGTAGCGGCCTGACAGGGAGGACTGAAGCTTTCTTT.

V is TRBV7-2 and J is TRBJ2-7; perhaps TRBD1 as D (7 bases). The CDR3 runs to 13 residues. Germline CDR1 is SGHTA and CDR2 is FQGNSA. V was trimmed by 8 bases and J by 3 bases, leaving 14 bases between them. CDR3 region: CASGGGGFYEQYF. In DNA form, the CDR3 reads TGTGCCAGCGGAGGAGGGGGCTTCTACGAGCAGTACTTC. The full variable domain, completed using reference TRBV7-2 and TRBJ2-7, is GAGVSQSPSNKVTEKGKDVELRCDPISGHTALYWYRQSLGQGLEFLIYFQGNSAPDKSGLPSDRFSAERTGGSVSTLTIQRTQQEDSAVYLCASGGGGFYEQYFGPGTRLTVT.

The chain links TRBV7-9 to TRBJ1-1, with D maybe TRBD1 (6 bases). Germline-derived CDR1 and CDR2 are SEHNR and FQNEAQ (reference sequence). CDR3 size: 13 residues. The V gene lost 5 bases and the J gene lost 10 bases, with 17 bases spanning the gap. The chain's CDR3 is CASSPGQGRLAFF. The DNA for the CDR3 is TGTGCCAGCAGCCCAGGGCAGGGGCGCTTAGCTTTCTTT.

The rearrangement uses TRBV4-2 and TRBJ1-5, with no clear D. V lost 1 base, J lost 2 bases, and 9 bases lay in between. This CDR3 comprises 15 residues. Germline V gene lookup returns CDR1 LGHNA and CDR2 YNFKEQ. The chain's CDR3 is CASSQGGEGNQPQHF. The CDR3 bases are TGTGCCAGCAGCCAAGGGGGAGAGGGCAATCAGCCCCAGCATTTT.

The genes are TRBV11-2 and TRBJ2-2, with no clear D. The CDR3 is 12 residues long. Trimming took 6 bases from V and 6 from J, leaving 8 bases between them. Germline-derived CDR1 and CDR2 are SGHAT and FQNNGV. The CDR3 protein is CASRRNPGELFF. CDR3 in DNA: TGTGCCAGCAGGAGAAATCCCGGGGAGCTGTTTTTT.

This clone appeared once. In nucleotides, the CDR3 is TGTGCCAGTAGTATAGGGGGAGGGGTCGACATGAACACTGAAGCTTTCTTT. Amino acid sequence: CASSIGGGVDMNTEAFF. The V call is TRBV19, the J call TRBJ1-1; the D gene is possibly TRBD1 (5 bases). Trimming removed 1 base from V and 0 bases from J, with 15 bases in between. The CDR3 contains 17 residues. Looked up from germline, CDR1 is LNHDA and CDR2 is SQIVND (reference sequence).

The J gene is TRBJ1-3, the V gene TRBV6-2 or TRBV6-3; TRBD1 might be the D (6 bases). Germline values: CDR1 MNHEY, CDR2 SVGEGT. This CDR3 comprises 17 residues. The germline V and J ends were trimmed by 5 bases and 0 bases, with 17 bases remaining between them. The CDR3 nucleotides are TGTGCCAGCAGTCCCCCCGGACAGTACTTCTCTGGAAACACCATATATTTT. Protein sequence: CASSPPGQYFSGNTIYF.

V gene TRBV12-5 combines with J gene TRBJ2-5; perhaps TRBD2 as D (5 bases). CDR3 size: 18 residues. V lost 4 bases and J 5 bases, leaving 26 bases between the germline ends. The germline V gene encodes CDR1 LGHNT and CDR2 FRNRAP. CDR3 amino acids: CASGSKLQVQGGIETQYF. The DNA of the CDR3 is TGTGCTAGTGGTTCAAAGTTACAAGTCCAAGGAGGCATCGAGACCCAGTACTTC.

The chain links TRBV4-1 to TRBJ2-2; 11 bases match TRBD1. Trimming removed 4 bases from V and 6 bases from J; junction bases left unmatched: 13. Germline V gives CDR1 MGHRA, CDR2 YSYEKL. The CDR3 is made up of 18 amino acids. In DNA form, the CDR3 reads TGCGCCAGCAGCCCTAGAGGAGGGACAGGGGGGAAAGCCGGGGAGCTGTTTTTT. This translates into CASSPRGGTGGKAGELFF.

This sequence joins TRBV7-9 and TRBJ2-1, with D possibly TRBD2 on 6 matching bases. Germline CDR1 SEHNR, CDR2 FQNEAQ (reference sequence). The CDR3 is 16 residues long. Deletions cut 1 base from V and 9 bases from J, with 19 bases between. The CDR3 DNA sequence: TGTGCCAGCAGCTTAGGAGGTGCCGGGAGAGTGGGTGAGCAGTTCTTC. Translation: CASSLGGAGRVGEQFF. Complete variable domain (other parts from reference TRBV7-9 and TRBJ2-1): DTGVSQNPRHKITKRGQNVTFRCDPISEHNRLYWYRQTLGQGPEFLTYFQNEAQLEKSRLLSDRFSAERPKGSFSTLEIQRTEQGDSAMYLCASSLGGAGRVGEQFFGPGTRLTVL.

The chain carries TRBV7-2 and TRBJ1-1; D possibly corresponds to TRBD1 (5 bases). Trimming removed 6 bases at V and 9 bases at J, with 17 bases between. This CDR3 is 13 amino acids long. Germline V CDR1 and CDR2: SGHTA, FQGNSA. The CDR3 DNA is TGTGCCAGCAGTTCAATTGGGGCAGGGCAAGCTTTCTTT. Protein sequence: CASSSIGAGQAFF.

The chain links TRBV10-1 to TRBJ1-1; the D is unclear. V was shortened by 0 bases and J by 1 base, with 6 bases between the two germline ends. This CDR3 comprises 14 residues. CDR1 WNHNN and CDR2 SYGVQD come from the germline V gene (reference sequence). This CDR3 reads CASSESGGNTEAFF. Here the CDR3 DNA reads TGCGCCAGCAGTGAGTCCGGAGGGAACACTGAAGCTTTCTTT.